The 13 T cell receptor beta chains presented below share a single source sample, sequenced in a study of T cells after posttransplantation cyclophosphamide. Sampled 1 year posttransplant, controls received myeloablative marrow transplants, methotrexate and a calcineurin inhibitor. The table came from immunoSEQ multiplex PCR; TCRdb's copy has only in-frame clones and leaves some out. In the table there are about 24,000 clones, around 89% of which are singletons. The sample here was PBMCs, taken after an allogeneic stem cell transplant with a calcineurin inhibitor and methotrexate. Source of these receptors: a female patient aged 45-65 years who received an allogeneic stem cell transplant from an unrelated donor, was CMV-positive, and had chronic GVHD only. Some T cells may have come from the graft donor.

The chain uses TRBV20-1 and TRBJ2-7; no clear D gene. Germline V gene sequence: CDR1 DFQATT, CDR2 SNEGSKA (reference sequence). This CDR3 has 11 amino acids. Deletions cut 2 bases from V and 3 bases from J, with 5 bases between. This CDR3 is CSARLSYEQYF. The CDR3 region has the DNA TGCAGTGCTAGACTAAGCTACGAGCAGTACTTC.

The genes are TRBV4-1 and TRBJ1-5; TRBD1 aligns across 7 bases. The CDR3 contains 14 residues. J gave up 4 bases and V 4 bases, and 4 bases lay outside the gene matches. Germline CDR1 is MGHRA and CDR2 is YSYEKL. The CDR3 region is CASSPDRTNQPQHF. CDR3 coding DNA: TGCGCCAGCAGCCCGGACAGGACGAATCAGCCCCAGCATTTT.

The chain carries TRBV6-5 and TRBJ2-3, with D possibly matching TRBD2 (5 bases). Trimming stripped 1 base from V and 5 bases from J, with 13 bases between. The CDR3 is made up of 15 amino acids. Germline V gives CDR1 MNHEY, CDR2 SVGAGI. The CDR3 coding sequence is TGTGCCAGCAGTTACTGGGGAGTTAAAGGAGATACGCAGTATTTT. Translating gives CASSYWGVKGDTQYF.

This clone showed up just a few times. CDR3 region: CASNRQGAAYEQYF. CDR3 DNA: TGTGCCAGCAACCGACAGGGGGCTGCCTACGAGCAGTACTTC. This chain links TRBV5-4 with TRBJ2-7; 10 bases line up with TRBD1. Germline loops: CDR1 SGHNT, CDR2 YYREEE (reference sequence). The CDR3 covers 14 residues. The V gene end was trimmed by 6 bases and the J gene end by 2 bases; junction bases not matched to a gene: 5.

J is TRBJ2-5 and V is TRBV28; 7 nucleotides match TRBD2. This CDR3 is 15 amino acids long. Germline CDR1 reads MDHEN; CDR2 reads SYDVKM. Trimming cost V 2 bases and J 3 bases; bases outside gene matches: 6. CDR3 region: CASSLAGLAEETQYF. DNA of the CDR3: TGTGCCAGCAGTTTAGCGGGGCTAGCGGAAGAGACCCAGTACTTC.

V gene TRBV7-2 combines with J gene TRBJ1-2; D is perhaps TRBD1 (5 bases). CDR1 SGHTA and CDR2 FQGNSA come from the germline V gene. The CDR3 spans 16 residues. Between the trimmed V and J ends, which lost 5 bases and 4 bases, there was a span of 20 bases. CDR3 region: CASSPPGGGRFYGYTF. The DNA of the CDR3 is TGTGCCAGCAGCCCCCCGGGGGGGGGAAGGTTCTATGGCTACACCTTC.

This clone showed up just once. The rearrangement joins TRBV28 to TRBJ2-5, with 8 bases matching TRBD1. The CDR3 is made up of 16 amino acids. Germline values: CDR1 MDHEN, CDR2 SYDVKM. V gave up 6 bases and J gave up 3 bases; unmatched junction bases: 12. The CDR3 region is CASSLITGTGEETQYF. CDR3 nucleotide sequence: TGTGCCAGCAGCCTCATAACCGGGACAGGAGAAGAGACCCAGTACTTC. The variable domain in full, completed from reference TRBV28 and TRBJ2-5, reads DVKVTQSSRYLVKRTGEKVFLECVQDMDHENMFWYRQDPGLGLRLIYFSYDVKMKEKGDIPEGYSVSREKKERFSLILESASTNQTSMYLCASSLITGTGEETQYFGPGTRLLVL.

The gene calls are TRBV7-3 and TRBJ2-1; tentatively, D is TRBD2 (5 bases). CDR1 and CDR2 (germline): SGHTA, FQGTGA. V was cut by 5 bases and J by 0 bases, with 14 bases left in between. CDR3 length: 16 residues. CDR3: CASSPAGLNSYNEQFF. The CDR3 bases are TGTGCCAGCAGCCCCGCCGGACTGAACTCCTACAATGAGCAGTTCTTC.

The gene calls are TRBV6-5 and TRBJ1-2; D possibly corresponds to TRBD1 (6 bases). V was cut by 6 bases and J by 4 bases, with 18 bases left in between. The CDR3 covers 15 residues. Germline V lookup: CDR1 MNHEY, CDR2 SVGAGI. CDR3 nucleotide sequence: TGTGCCAGCAGAATCGAACAGGGTCGAGGCTATGGCTACACCTTC. Its protein product is CASRIEQGRGYGYTF.

This chain links TRBV6-1 with TRBJ2-7; 9 nucleotides line up with TRBD2. The CDR3 runs to 15 residues. Germline V lookup: CDR1 MNHNS, CDR2 SASEGT. J was trimmed by 4 bases and V by 4 bases; bases with no gene match: 8. The chain's CDR3 is CASSAPPTSGYEQYF. CDR3 DNA sequence: TGTGCCAGCAGTGCGCCCCCGACTAGCGGATACGAGCAGTACTTC.

As regards this clone: One junction end does not reproduce the germline sequence, and a read error may be involved. The V and J genes are TRBV7-7 and TRBJ2-1; 9 bases are a match to TRBD1. CDR3 size: 15 residues. CDR1 is SSHAT, CDR2 FNYEAQ, per germline (reference sequence). The CDR3 region has the DNA TGTGCTAGCAGCAACGGACAGGGGAGGGGCAATGAGCAGTTCTTC. This gives the protein CASSNGQGRGNEQFF.

This CDR3 is CASSVPTPGTGALNTEAFF. CDR3 sequence (DNA): TGTGCCAGCAGTGTTCCGACCCCCGGGACAGGGGCTCTGAACACTGAAGCTTTCTTT. The genes are TRBV28 and TRBJ1-1, with 10 bases lining up with TRBD1. The V gene's germline CDR1 is MDHEN and CDR2 SYDVKM. This CDR3 is built from 19 residues. V dropped 5 bases and J dropped 0; count of bases not matched to a gene: 15.

A note on this clone: The germline gene is not matched at one end of the junction; a read error may be the cause. Other nucleotide sequences in the sample specify the same CDR3. J is TRBJ1-2 and V is TRBV5-4, with TRBD1 identical over 8 bases. Germline-derived CDR1 and CDR2 are SGHNT and YYREEE (reference sequence). The CDR3 loop spans 15 amino acids. In DNA, the CDR3 is TGTGCCAGCAGCTTATCGACAGGGGCAGTTAACGGCTACACTTTC. Translation: CASSLSTGAVNGYTF.